The T cell receptor beta chain under discussion was sequenced for a study of T-cell memory formation after mild COVID-19. Study at large: TCR clusters were largely donor specific.

Study-level results: Pre-infection memory carried some responding clones, suggesting that cross-reactive memory joined.

Germline V CDR1 and CDR2: MGHRA, YSYEKL. Trimming took 3 bases from V and 4 from J, leaving 18 bases between them. This CDR3 has 16 residues. The TCR alpha and TCR beta cDNA libraries, bearing sample barcodes and UMIs, were generated by 5'RACE using constant-segment primers. TCRdb used MiXCR to reprocess the 5' RACE reads, holding one entry per CDR3 protein. This sample has around 250,000 distinct CDR3 sequences; under 20% occur once, and the top ten carry 20% to 25%. In the case of this clonotype: Its antigen remains unknown.

The TCR sequence derives from a man aged 18 to 35 who had mild COVID-19 (a few samples of this study predate the infection). Cell type and time point are not known. V usage is TRBV4-1 and J usage is TRBJ2-5, with D perhaps matching TRBD1 (5 bases). What was sequenced was PBMCs or a T cell subset sorted from them (not recorded which). The CDR3 here is CASSQSLGVKVETQYF. The CDR3 DNA reads as TGCGCCAGCAGCCAGAGTCTAGGGGTGAAGGTAGAGACCCAGTACTTC.